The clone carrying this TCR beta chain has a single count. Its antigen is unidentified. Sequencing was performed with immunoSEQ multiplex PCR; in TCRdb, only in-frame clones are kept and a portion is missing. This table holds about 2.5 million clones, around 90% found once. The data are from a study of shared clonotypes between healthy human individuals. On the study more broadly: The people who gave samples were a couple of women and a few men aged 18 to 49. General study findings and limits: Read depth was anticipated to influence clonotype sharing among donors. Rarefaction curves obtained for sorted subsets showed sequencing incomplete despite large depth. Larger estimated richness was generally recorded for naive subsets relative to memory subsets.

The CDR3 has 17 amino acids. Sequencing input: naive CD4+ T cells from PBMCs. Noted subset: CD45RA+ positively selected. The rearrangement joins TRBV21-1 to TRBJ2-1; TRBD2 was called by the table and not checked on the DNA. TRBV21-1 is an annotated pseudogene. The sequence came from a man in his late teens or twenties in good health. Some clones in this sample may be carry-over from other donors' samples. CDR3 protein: CASSTLDAGGLTVEQFF. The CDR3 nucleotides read TGTGCCAGCAGCACCTTAGACGCGGGGGGCCTTACGGTTGAGCAGTTCTTC.